The 19 T cell receptor beta chains presented below share a single source sample, sequenced in a study of tumor and adjacent non-tumor tissue in lung cancer. TCRbeta libraries were built with three rounds of nested PCR, modified from ARM-PCR. TCRdb redid the calling of the multiplex PCR reads with MiXCR, one entry per CDR3 protein. The sample holds some 100,000 distinct CDR3 sequences, approximately 82% seen once. RNA was extracted from bulk tissue without any cell sorting. The sample was lung tumor tissue. Receptors were obtained from a woman aged 60 to 75 with non-small cell lung cancer.

A word on this clonotype: Since a much larger clone is just one base distant, this may be a read error. The V call is TRBV29-1, the J call TRBJ2-7; 7 nucleotides line up with TRBD2. Germline V CDR1 and CDR2: SQVTM, ANQGSEA. The CDR3 loop spans 15 amino acids. CDR3 bases: TGCAGCGTTGAACGACTAGCTCAGAGACCCTACAAGCAGTACTTC. Residues: CSVERLAQRPYKQYF.

The V gene is TRBV5-5, the J gene TRBJ2-1; the match to TRBD2 covers 8 bases. This CDR3 comprises 17 residues. Germline CDR1 and CDR2: SGHKS and YYEKEE (reference sequence). V was clipped by 2 bases and J by 7 bases; unmatched bases: 14. The CDR3 is CASSLFPVDSGKNEQFF. In DNA form, the CDR3 reads TGTGCCAGCAGCTTATTCCCCGTGGATAGCGGGAAAAATGAGCAGTTCTTC.

As for this clonotype: A junction boundary mismatches the germline segment, possibly from a read error. The V gene is TRBV6-5, the J gene TRBJ2-7; D unresolved. This CDR3 contains 14 residues. The germline V gene has CDR1 MNHEY and CDR2 SVGAGI. CDR3 loop: CASSLTQNPYVQYF. In DNA form, the CDR3 reads TGTGCCAGCAGTTTGACCCAAAACCCTTACGTGCAGTACTTC.

As regards this clonotype: A junction boundary mismatches the germline segment, possibly from a read error. The chain uses TRBV4-3 and TRBJ2-2, with TRBD1 matching 7 bases. CDR3 length: 13 amino acids. The V gene's germline CDR1 is LGHNA and CDR2 YSLEER. The DNA of the CDR3 is TGTGCCAGCAGCCAAGGGTACTCAGGGGGGCTGTTTTTT. Its translation: CASSQGYSGGLFF.

Concerning this clonotype: Mismatch with germline at one junction end may stem from a read error. The chain employs TRBV6-1 and TRBJ2-1; tentatively, D is TRBD2 (6 bases). Germline V gives CDR1 MNHNS, CDR2 SASEGT. CDR3 length equals 13 residues. Here the CDR3 reads CATIFAGSNEQIF. Written as DNA, the CDR3 is TGTGCTACCATTTTTGCGGGGTCCAATGAGCAGATCTTC.

For this clonotype: This may be a read error, as it is one base from a much larger clone. The rearrangement uses TRBV6-5 and TRBJ2-6; D possibly matches TRBD1 or TRBD2 (5 bases each). The germline V gene has CDR1 MNHEY and CDR2 SVGAGI. This CDR3 comprises 19 residues. The CDR3 spells CASSYRSTLASSGANVVTF. The CDR3 DNA reads as TGTGCCAGCAGTTACAGGAGCACGTTGGCTAGCTCTGGGGCCAACGTCGTGACTTTC.

Remarks on this clonotype: The missing conserved phenylalanine or tryptophan at the end of this CDR3 makes a read error likely. V and J are TRBV20-1 and TRBJ2-5; D not certain. Trimming removed 8 bases at V and 5 bases at J, with 21 bases between. Germline CDR1 DFQATT, CDR2 SNEGSKA (reference sequence). The CDR3 loop spans 14 amino acids. The chain's CDR3 is CSTLKMGSVETQYL. The CDR3 DNA sequence: TGCAGTACCCTAAAGATGGGATCTGTGGAGACCCAGTACCTC.

Of note for this clonotype: One end of the junction varies from germline; a read error may be responsible. The chain employs TRBV11-3 and TRBJ2-7; D is perhaps TRBD1 or TRBD2 (6 bases each). The CDR3 consists of 15 residues. Germline V gives CDR1 SGHNT, CDR2 YENEEA. DNA of the CDR3: TGTGCCAGCGGCTTGCAGCAGGGGACTTCTTACGATCAATACTTC. It is translated as CASGLQQGTSYDQYF. Supplemented by reference TRBV11-3 and TRBJ2-7, the full variable domain reads EAGVVQSPRYKIIEKKQPVAFWCNPISGHNTLYWYLQNLGQGPELLIRYENEEAVDDSQLPKDRFSAERLKGVDSTLKIQPAELGDSAVYLCASGLQQGTSYDQYFGPGTRLTVT.

On this clonotype: This could be a read error, since a much larger clone is one nucleotide away. Because it lacks the conserved phenylalanine or tryptophan at the end, this CDR3 is likely a read error. This chain joins TRBV4-1 and TRBJ2-5; D not resolved. The V end lost 3 bases, the J end lost 5 bases, and 16 bases lay between the germline ends. The CDR3 spans 15 residues. CDR1 and CDR2 (germline): MGHRA, YSYEKL. CDR3 amino acids: CASSHLTSSWETQYY. The DNA for the CDR3 is TGCGCCAGCAGCCACCTGACATCCTCATGGGAGACCCAGTACTAC.

This clonotype has ten or more counts. The rearrangement uses TRBV11-2 and TRBJ2-7; D uncertain. The CDR3 contains 14 residues. V was shortened by 5 bases and J by 7 bases, with 18 bases between the two germline ends. CDR1 SGHAT and CDR2 FQNNGV come from the germline V gene. In DNA, the CDR3 is TGTGCCAGCAGCATCGAGTCCTCTGTCAGGGAGCAGTACTTC. Protein: CASSIESSVREQYF.

This chain links TRBV20-1 with TRBJ1-1; perhaps TRBD1 as D (5 bases). Trimming took 7 bases from V and 2 from J, leaving 17 bases between them. The CDR3 contains 14 residues. The germline V gene has CDR1 DFQATT and CDR2 SNEGSKA (reference sequence). The CDR3 protein is CSVPKRDHNTEAFF. DNA of the CDR3: TGCAGTGTTCCCAAGCGGGACCATAACACTGAAGCTTTCTTT.

This clonotype was seen only once. V and J are TRBV28 and TRBJ2-2, with D possibly TRBD2 on 5 matching bases. The CDR3 totals 18 residues. In germline, CDR1 is MDHEN, CDR2 SYDVKM. V lost 4 bases, J lost 0 bases, and 18 bases lay in between. The CDR3 nucleotides read TGTGCCAGCAGTTCCCCTCAGAGGGTATCGTCGAACACCGGGGAGCTGTTTTTT. It codes for CASSSPQRVSSNTGELFF.

On this clonotype itself: Relative to the germline gene, one junction end is altered; a read error may explain this. The chain couples TRBV7-2 to TRBJ1-2; TRBD1 agrees at 8 bases. Per germline, CDR1 SGHTA and CDR2 FQGNSA. The CDR3 has 17 residues. The CDR3 sequence is CASILNTGTGSVYGYTF. In nucleotides, the CDR3 is TGTGCCAGCATCTTAAATACCGGGACAGGTTCTGTCTATGGCTACACCTTC.

Comment on this clonotype: A much larger clone differs by one base, so this may be a read error. The chain links TRBV12-3 or TRBV12-4 to TRBJ2-1, with TRBD2 matching 14 bases. This CDR3 comprises 19 residues. Unmatched junction bases numbered 14, after V lost 4 bases and J lost 6 bases. This CDR3 reads CASSSHDGTSGRYVNEQFF. In nucleotides, the CDR3 is TGTGCCAGCAGTTCGCACGACGGGACTAGCGGGAGATACGTCAATGAGCAGTTCTTC.

In DNA form, the CDR3 reads TGTGCATGTACAAGTGAATATAATTCACCCCTCCACTTT. This codes for CACTSEYNSPLHF. The V and J genes are TRBV30 and TRBJ1-6; no reliable D call. The length of the CDR3 is 13 residues. Germline CDR1 is GTSNPN and CDR2 is SVGIG (reference sequence).

In regard to this clonotype: A much larger clone differs by one base, so this may be a read error. This sequence joins TRBV6-5 and TRBJ2-5; tentatively, D is TRBD1 or TRBD2 (6 bases each). This CDR3 spans 15 amino acids. Per germline, CDR1 MNHEY and CDR2 SVGAGI. The CDR3 DNA sequence: TGTGCCAGCAGTTACTTGGGGGGCCACCAAGAGACCCAGGACTTC. It is translated as CASSYLGGHQETQDF.

A remark on this clonotype: Mismatch with germline at one junction end may stem from a read error. The rearrangement uses TRBV11-2 and TRBJ2-1, with D possibly being TRBD1 (6 bases). This CDR3 comprises 17 residues. Germline CDR1 and CDR2: SGHAT and FQNNGV. This CDR3 is CASSLGRQASSYDEQFF. Written as DNA, the CDR3 is TGTGCCAGCAGCTTGGGGAGACAGGCCAGCTCCTACGATGAGCAGTTCTTC.

A note on this clonotype: This may be a read error, as it is one base from a much larger clone. V is TRBV5-6 and J is TRBJ2-1; TRBD2 agrees at 8 bases. The ends lost 6 bases at V and 3 bases at J; junction bases unmatched: 11. CDR1 SGHDT and CDR2 YYEEEE come from the germline V gene. The CDR3 has 16 residues. The CDR3 coding sequence is TGTGCCAGCAACGAGGAGCGGGGGACTAACTACAATGAGCAGTTCTTC. This encodes CASNEERGTNYNEQFF.

This clonotype has a count of ten or more. The gene calls are TRBV6-1 and TRBJ1-5; D is perhaps TRBD1 (6 bases). Trimming took 2 bases from V and 7 from J, leaving 15 bases between them. Germline assignment: CDR1 MNHNS and CDR2 SASEGT. The length of the CDR3 is 15 residues. In DNA, the CDR3 is TGTGCCAGCAGTGAAACCGGGGGCTCATGGCAGCCCCAGCATTTT. Translating gives CASSETGGSWQPQHF.